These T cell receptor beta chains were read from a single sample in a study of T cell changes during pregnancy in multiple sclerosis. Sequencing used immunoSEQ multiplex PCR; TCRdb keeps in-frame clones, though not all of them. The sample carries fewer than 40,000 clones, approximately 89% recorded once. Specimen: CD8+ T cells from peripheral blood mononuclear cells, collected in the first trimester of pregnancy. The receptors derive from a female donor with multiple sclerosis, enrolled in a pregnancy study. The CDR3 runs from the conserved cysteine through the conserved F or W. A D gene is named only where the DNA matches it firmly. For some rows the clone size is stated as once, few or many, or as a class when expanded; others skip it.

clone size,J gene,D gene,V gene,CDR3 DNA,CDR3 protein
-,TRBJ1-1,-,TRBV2,TGTGCCTGTACAACAGGGTATACTGAAGCTTTCTTT,CACTTGYTEAFF
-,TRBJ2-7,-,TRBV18,TGTGCCAGCTCCCCTCCCCCGAGTCCATACGAGCAGTACTTC,CASSPPPSPYEQYF
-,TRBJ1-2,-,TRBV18,TGTGCCAGCTCATCCCCGGGTTATGGCTACACCTTC,CASSSPGYGYTF
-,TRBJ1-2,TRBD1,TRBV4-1,TGCGCCAGCAGCACCCGGACAGGGGGCTTTGATGGCTACACCTTC,CASSTRTGGFDGYTF
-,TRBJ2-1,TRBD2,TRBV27,TGTGCCAGCAGTCAGCTGGGACTAGCGGGAGGGTTTGAGCAGTTCTTC,CASSQLGLAGGFEQFF
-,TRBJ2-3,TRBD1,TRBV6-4,TGTGCCAGCCGACCCTCGACAGGGGACACAGATACGCAGTATTTT,CASRPSTGDTDTQYF
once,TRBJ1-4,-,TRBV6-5,TGTGCCAGCAGTTACTCGAGTGAACAGGGAAGTGAAAAACTGTTTTTT,CASSYSSEQGSEKLFF
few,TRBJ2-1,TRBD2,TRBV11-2,TGTGCCAGCAGCTTAGTGGGAGGGCCTAATGAGCAGTTCTTC,CASSLVGGPNEQFF
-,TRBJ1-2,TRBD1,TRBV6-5,TGTGCCCGCAATGACAGGGATAATAAAGGCTACACCTTC,CARNDRDNKGYTF
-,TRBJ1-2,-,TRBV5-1,TGCGCCAGCAGCTTGGGTATCACAGGCGGCTCACCTTATGGCTACACCTTC,CASSLGITGGSPYGYTF
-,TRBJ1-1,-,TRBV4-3,TGCGCCAGCAGCCCCCAACTGGCCAAGGGGTTTACTGAAGCTTTCTTT,CASSPQLAKGFTEAFF
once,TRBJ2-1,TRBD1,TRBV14,TGTGCCAGCAGCCAAACGGACAGGTCGAGTGAGCAGTTCTTC,CASSQTDRSSEQFF
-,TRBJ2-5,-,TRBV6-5,TGTGCCAGCAGCCGCTTCGGTTTCGAGACCCAGTACTTC,CASSRFGFETQYF
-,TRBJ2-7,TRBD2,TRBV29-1,TGCAGCGTTGACGGGGGGAACGACTACGAGCAGTACTTC,CSVDGGNDYEQYF
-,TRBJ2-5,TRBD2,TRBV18,TGTGCCAGCTCACCACCGCTAGCGGGTAACCAAGAGACCCAGTACTTC,CASSPPLAGNQETQYF
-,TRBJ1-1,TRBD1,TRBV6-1,TGTGCCAGCCAGGCGACAGGGGGCCGGTACACTGAAGCTTTCTTT,CASQATGGRYTEAFF
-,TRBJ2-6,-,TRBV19,TGTGCCAGTAGTTCGACAGGAGTCTCTGGGGCCAACGTCCTGACTTTC,CASSSTGVSGANVLTF